This TCR beta chain appears in the sequencing data of a study of a mutant IDH1 vaccine in newly diagnosed glioma. Study at large: Patients got radiotherapy, temozolomide, or both beforehand, and most got both. Study results and caveats: It was approximately 93% of patients that developed vaccine-induced immune responses. Changes to the top peripheral T cell clonotypes appeared unrelated to pseudoprogression.

Trimming took 6 bases from V and 4 from J, leaving 25 bases between them. From germline, CDR1 is SQVTM and CDR2 ANQGSEA. The CDR3 length is 16 residues. Measured with immunoSEQ multiplex PCR; TCRdb has only the in-frame clones, and not every one. This sample has about 88,000 clones, with 82% found just once. This clone was found a few times. The antigen is unknown. Time point reported: baseline, week 1 (first vaccination visit). As to treatment: pre-vaccination baseline after standard-of-care therapy. The sample consisted of PBMCs, taken from a glioma patient treated with radiotherapy, temozolomide or both. The chain joins TRBV29-1 to TRBJ2-7; the D gene is possibly TRBD1 (5 bases). This TCR was recovered from a man aged 40-49 years with glioma. Some clones in this sample may be carry-over from other donors' samples. The CDR3 is CSVLVASTGRGYEQYF. CDR3 coding DNA: TGCAGCGTCCTCGTTGCAAGTACTGGAAGGGGTTACGAGCAGTACTTC.